These T cell receptor beta chains were read from a single sample in a study of identical twins. TCRdb fed the 5' RACE reads into MiXCR, producing one record per CDR3 protein. The sample shows 400,000 to 550,000 distinct CDR3 sequences, under 25% of them seen only once. The sample also formed part of further work on T cells expressing NK-cell markers.

Material for sequencing was CD4+ T cells sorted from blood. The receptors come from a young woman in good health. The CDR3 runs from the conserved cysteine through the conserved F or W. A D gene is named only where the DNA matches it firmly. Where a row states a size, it is once, few, many or the class of an expanded clone; other rows omit it.

TRBV20-1	few	TRBJ2-7	TRBD2	TGCAGTGCTAGAGAAGCGGGAGTGTCCTACGAGCAGTACTTC	CSAREAGVSYEQYF
TRBV13	NA	TRBJ1-2	TRBD1	TGTGCCAGCAGCCCAAGGACAGGAAGAGGATATGGCTACACCTTC	CASSPRTGRGYGYTF
TRBV29-1	once	TRBJ2-7	NA	TGCAGCGTTGGGGACATTAGAACCTACGAGCAGTACTTC	CSVGDIRTYEQYF
TRBV3-1	few	TRBJ1-1	NA	TGTGCCAGCAGGGGTTCCAAGGGGAACACTGAAGCTTTCTTT	CASRGSKGNTEAFF
TRBV13	NA	TRBJ2-7	NA	TGTGCCAGCAGCTTCAGGTCGACCTACGAGCAGTACTTC	CASSFRSTYEQYF
TRBV7-8	NA	TRBJ2-7	TRBD2	TGTGCCAGCAGCTTAGGCGGGAGGATCACCTACGAGCAGTACTTC	CASSLGGRITYEQYF
TRBV4-3	NA	TRBJ2-1	NA	TGCGCCAGCAGCGGAGGAGAGCTAGGCTACAATGAGCAGTTCTTC	CASSGGELGYNEQFF
TRBV20-1	few	TRBJ2-5	NA	TGCAGTGCTAGGCTCCAGGGTTGGGGGACCCAGTACTTC	CSARLQGWGTQYF
TRBV12-3/TRBV12-4	NA	TRBJ1-1	TRBD1	TGTGCCAGCAGTTTCCGGACAGGGAGGGACACTGAAGCTTTCTTT	CASSFRTGRDTEAFF
TRBV27	many	TRBJ1-5	TRBD1	TGTGCCAGCAGCCGGACAGGGGGGACTCAGCCCCAGCATTTT	CASSRTGGTQPQHF
TRBV15	NA	TRBJ2-2	NA	TGTGCCACCAGCGGGCAGATAAACACCGGGGAGCTGTTTTTT	CATSGQINTGELFF
TRBV12-3/TRBV12-4	NA	TRBJ2-7	NA	TGTGCCAGCAGCCGAGCTGACAGATTCTACGAGCAGTACTTC	CASSRADRFYEQYF
TRBV9	few	TRBJ2-5	NA	TGTGCCAGCAGCGTCGGGCACGGCGGGGACCAAGAGACCCAGTACTTC	CASSVGHGGDQETQYF
TRBV5-1	few	TRBJ2-6	NA	TGCGCCAGCACCCTGGGTCCTACGAGCTCTGGGGCCAACGTCCTGACTTTC	CASTLGPTSSGANVLTF
TRBV5-1	many	TRBJ2-1	TRBD2	TGCGCCAGCAGGGACCTTAGCGGGAGCAGTGAGCAGTTCTTC	CASRDLSGSSEQFF
TRBV18	few	TRBJ1-1	TRBD1	TGTGCCAGCTTACGGACAGGGACGGACACTGAAGCTTTCTTT	CASLRTGTDTEAFF
TRBV20-1	few	TRBJ2-1	NA	TGCAGTGCTAGAGCCGGGGGCCTCGCCTACAATGAGCAGTTCTTC	CSARAGGLAYNEQFF
TRBV5-1	NA	TRBJ2-1	TRBD2	TGCGCCAGCAGCTGGGGACTAGCGGGTAGCTACAATGAGCAGTTCTTC	CASSWGLAGSYNEQFF